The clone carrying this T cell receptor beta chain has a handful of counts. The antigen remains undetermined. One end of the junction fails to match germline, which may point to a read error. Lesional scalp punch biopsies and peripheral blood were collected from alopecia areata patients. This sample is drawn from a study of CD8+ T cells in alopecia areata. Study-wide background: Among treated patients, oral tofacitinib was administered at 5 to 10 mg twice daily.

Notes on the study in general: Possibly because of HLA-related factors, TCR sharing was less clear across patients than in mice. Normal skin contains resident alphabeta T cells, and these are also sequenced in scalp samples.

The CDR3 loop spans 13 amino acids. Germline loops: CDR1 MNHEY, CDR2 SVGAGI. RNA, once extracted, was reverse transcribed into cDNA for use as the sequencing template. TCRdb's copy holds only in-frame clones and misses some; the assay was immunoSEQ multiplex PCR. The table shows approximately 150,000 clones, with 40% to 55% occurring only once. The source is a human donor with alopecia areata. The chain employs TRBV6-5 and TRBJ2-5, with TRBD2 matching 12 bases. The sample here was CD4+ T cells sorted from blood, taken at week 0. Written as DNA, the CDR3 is TGTGCCAGCAGTTACTCGAGACTAGCGGGAGTGAACTTC. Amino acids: CASSYSRLAGVNF.